This T cell receptor (beta chain) stems from a study of vaccination and CD4 T cells after COVID-19. The treatment: approximately nine-day PBMC culture with coronavirus spike peptide pools or control peptides (ViraFEST assay). To note about this clonotype: The antigen is undetermined.

Sequenced with the Oncomine TCR Beta short-read assay was DNA taken from cultured CD4+ T cells. TCRdb reanalysed the PCR reads using MiXCR and keeps one entry per CDR3 protein. This sample carries under 15,000 distinct CDR3 sequences, roughly 70% of them seen once, and the ten largest clones take roughly 30%. This CDR3 contains 19 residues. V shed 2 bases and J shed 0 bases, with 20 bases lying between them. The V gene's germline CDR1 is MDHEN and CDR2 SYDVKM. This receptor was identified in a human donor who had recovered from COVID-19. The rearrangement uses TRBV28 and TRBJ1-3; possibly TRBD1 for D (5 bases). The sample was CD4+ T cells from blood, cultured in vitro. In DNA, the CDR3 is TGTGCCAGCAGTTTAGGGACCCTCTCCGGGCAGCGCTCTGGAAACACCATATATTTT. It codes for CASSLGTLSGQRSGNTIYF.